The T cell receptor (beta chain) described here comes from a study of regulatory T cells in long-lasting Graves disease. Time point defined: persistent/refractory GD, antithyroid drugs over 5 years with positive TRAb. From PBMCs, RNA was extracted and then used to make the TCR library. An endocrinology department in Xi'an, China, supplied the patients. The peripheral blood volume drawn was about 9 milliliters, and it was collected into EDTA tubes. Findings of the study overall: Less diverse TCR repertoires were seen in persistent Graves' patients than in newly diagnosed ones. TRBV28, TRBJ1-2 and TRBJ2-5 were favored in persistent disease.

The table lists this clonotype with a count of one. No antigen is known for it. Germline-derived CDR1 and CDR2 are MNHNS and SASEGT. The germline V and J ends were trimmed by 8 bases and 0 bases, with 23 bases remaining between them. The CDR3 has 19 residues. Construction of the TCR beta libraries employed iRepertoire HTBI primers in conjunction with Arm-PCR of CDR3 regions. TCRdb reprocessed the multiplex PCR reads via MiXCR and lists one record per CDR3 protein. The repertoire consists of roughly 700,000 distinct CDR3 sequences, with around 30% occurring once and the leading ten covering about 42%. This TCR came from a female donor with Graves disease. V gene TRBV6-1 combines with J gene TRBJ2-6; either TRBD1 or TRBD2 may fit D (5 bases each). The source material was peripheral blood mononuclear cells (PBMCs), sampled when the disease was refractory, from a patient treated with antithyroid drugs. The CDR3, as DNA: TGTGCCAGCCTTATCTTGGCCGGGACGGCCCCCTCTGGGGCCAACGTCCTGACTTTC. It encodes CASLILAGTAPSGANVLTF.